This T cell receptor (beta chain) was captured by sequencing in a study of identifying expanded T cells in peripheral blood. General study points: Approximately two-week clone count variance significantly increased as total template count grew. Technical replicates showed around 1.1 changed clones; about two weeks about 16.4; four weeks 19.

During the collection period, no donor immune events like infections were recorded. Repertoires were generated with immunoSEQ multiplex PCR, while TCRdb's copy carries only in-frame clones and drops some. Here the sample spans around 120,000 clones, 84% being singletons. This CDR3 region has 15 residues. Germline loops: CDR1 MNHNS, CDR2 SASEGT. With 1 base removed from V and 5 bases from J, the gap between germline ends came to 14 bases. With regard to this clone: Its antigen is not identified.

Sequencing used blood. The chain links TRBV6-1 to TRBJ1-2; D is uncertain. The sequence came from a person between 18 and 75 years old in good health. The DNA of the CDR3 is TGTGCCAGCAGTGAAGGAACCCGTCCGGGGTATGGCTACACCTTC. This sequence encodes CASSEGTRPGYGYTF.